Presented here are 29 T cell receptor beta chains from one specimen sequenced in a study of shared clonotypes between healthy human individuals. Clones were read by immunoSEQ multiplex PCR, and TCRdb kept only the in-frame ones, dropping some. This sample has roughly 890,000 clones, with 90% to 95% found just once. The naive CD8 fraction comprised CD45RO-negative cells positively selected for CCR7 and excluded terminally differentiated effector memory CD45RA+ cells. The source material was naive CD8+ T cells sorted from blood. Every receptor here comes from a man younger than 45 in good health.

The CDR3 DNA sequence: TGCGCCAGCAGCTTGGAAACAGGCTACAATGAGCAGTTCTTC. Residues: CASSLETGYNEQFF. The V gene is TRBV5-1, the J gene TRBJ2-1; TRBD1 might be the D (5 bases). There are 14 residues in the CDR3. V lost 0 bases to trimming and J lost 3 bases, with 7 bases between them. Germline CDR1 reads SGHRS; CDR2 reads YFSETQ.

Details on this clone: Within the sample, other DNA sequences also encode this same CDR3. The chain is built from TRBV28 and TRBJ2-1; no reliable D call. The CDR3 extends over 11 amino acids. V was pared by 6 bases and J by 6 bases, with 6 bases between. Germline V gene data show CDR1 as MDHEN and CDR2 as SYDVKM. CDR3 sequence reads: CASSLGNEQFF. The CDR3 DNA reads TGTGCCAGCAGCCTGGGCAATGAGCAGTTCTTC.

This chain uses TRBV27 with TRBJ2-7, with D possibly being TRBD2 (5 bases). The CDR3 extends over 15 amino acids. Germline V CDR1 and CDR2: MNHEY, SMNVEV (reference sequence). V gave up 2 bases and J gave up 2 bases, with 13 bases separating them. The chain's CDR3 is CASSLERGFPYEQYF. CDR3 sequence (DNA): TGTGCCAGCAGTTTAGAGAGAGGGTTCCCCTACGAGCAGTACTTC.

V gene TRBV30 combines with J gene TRBJ2-5; 8 bases line up with TRBD2. Germline lookup yields CDR1 GTSNPN and CDR2 SVGIG (reference sequence). With 6 bases clipped from V and 2 bases from J, the junction kept 5 bases outside the gene matches. The CDR3 is 13 amino acids. The chain's CDR3 is CACLTSEQETQYF. Here the CDR3 DNA reads TGTGCCTGTCTGACTAGCGAGCAAGAGACCCAGTACTTC. The full variable domain, completed using reference TRBV30 and TRBJ2-5, is SQTIHQWPATLVQPVGSPLSLECTVEGTSNPNLYWYRQAAGRGLQLLFYSVGIGQISSEVPQNLSASRPQDRQFILSSKKLLLSDSGFYLCACLTSEQETQYFGPGTRLLVL.

This clone was seen only once. The V call is TRBV9, the J call TRBJ2-7; 8 nucleotides align to TRBD1. The ends lost 4 bases at V and 0 bases at J; junction bases unmatched: 6. The V gene's germline CDR1 is SGDLS and CDR2 YYNGEE. The length of the CDR3 is 15 residues. In nucleotides, the CDR3 is TGTGCCAGCAGCCTCGGGACAGGAACCTCCTACGAGCAGTACTTC. Translated: CASSLGTGTSYEQYF.

A word on this clone: At one end the junction does not follow the germline gene, possibly because of a read error. The rearrangement joins TRBV28 to TRBJ1-2, with 8 nucleotides matching TRBD1. CDR3 length equals 14 residues. Per germline, CDR1 MDHEN and CDR2 SYDVKM. Here the CDR3 DNA reads TGTGCCAGCAGTTTACCCGGGACAGGCTATGGCTACATCTTC. This codes for CASSLPGTGYGYIF.

The chain is built from TRBV7-3 and TRBJ2-2; D might be TRBD1 (5 bases). The CDR3 runs 17 residues. V gave up 2 bases and J gave up 3 bases, with 16 bases separating them. Germline CDR1 reads SGHTA; CDR2 reads FQGTGA. CDR3 sequence reads: CASSLGPARVHTGELFF. The CDR3 DNA is TGTGCCAGCAGCTTAGGCCCGGCCAGGGTGCACACCGGGGAGCTGTTTTTT.

The rearrangement joins TRBV7-8 to TRBJ2-1; 7 positions match TRBD2. In germline, CDR1 is SGHVS, CDR2 FQNEAQ. After removal of 1 base from V and 1 base from J, the junction contained 10 bases not matched to a gene. The CDR3 has 18 residues. The CDR3 sequence is CASSLGRAGSRSYNEQFF. For the CDR3, the DNA is TGTGCCAGCAGCTTAGGACGAGCGGGATCCCGGTCCTACAATGAGCAGTTCTTC.

The rearrangement joins TRBV14 to TRBJ2-3, with 7 bases that match TRBD1. This CDR3 has 15 residues. V lost 6 bases and J lost 1; bases outside the gene matches: 7. CDR1 is SGHDN, CDR2 FVKESK, per germline. CDR3 sequence reads: CASSSDRPRTDTQYF. The DNA for the CDR3 is TGTGCCAGCAGTTCGGACAGGCCTCGCACAGATACGCAGTATTTT.

The chain recombines TRBV4-3 with TRBJ2-1; TRBD1 might be the D (5 bases). Germline-derived CDR1 and CDR2 are LGHNA and YSLEER. V shed 0 bases and J shed 5 bases, with 23 bases lying between them. CDR3 size: 19 residues. CDR3 amino acids: CASSQDGSRAGRHHNEQFF. The CDR3 DNA reads as TGCGCCAGCAGCCAAGATGGTAGCAGGGCCGGACGACACCACAATGAGCAGTTCTTC.

The V and J genes are TRBV7-6 and TRBJ1-3; D gene unclear. Deletions cut 1 base from V and 4 bases from J, with 8 bases between. There are 14 residues in the CDR3. Germline assignment: CDR1 SGHVS and CDR2 FNYEAQ. CDR3: CASSLVELGNTIYF. As DNA, the CDR3 is TGTGCCAGCAGCTTAGTGGAGTTAGGAAACACCATATATTTT.

The rearrangement joins TRBV28 to TRBJ1-1; D is uncertain. Germline CDR1 MDHEN, CDR2 SYDVKM. The length of the CDR3 is 14 residues. The V end lost 8 bases, the J end lost 0 bases, and 13 bases lay between the germline ends. CDR3 residues: CASSDTPVNTEAFF. CDR3 sequence (DNA): TGTGCCAGCTCCGACACCCCCGTGAACACTGAAGCTTTCTTT.

The chain joins TRBV7-6 to TRBJ2-5, with 7 bases aligning to TRBD2. The V segment lost 5 bases and the J segment 1 base; nucleotides outside the gene matches: 16. Germline assignment: CDR1 SGHVS and CDR2 FNYEAQ. CDR3 length: 18 amino acids. The CDR3 loop reads CASSPPVVGGGFQETQYF. Here the CDR3 DNA reads TGTGCCAGCAGCCCCCCAGTGGTCGGGGGAGGGTTCCAAGAGACCCAGTACTTC.

As to this clone: One end of the junction does not line up with germline, which may come from a read error. The J gene is TRBJ2-7, the V gene TRBV11-2; D remains ambiguous. CDR3 length: 8 amino acids. Germline V lookup: CDR1 SGHAT, CDR2 FQNNGV. The CDR3 nucleotides are TGTGCCAGCAGCTCGACGGACTTC. Translating it yields CASSSTDF.

This sequence joins TRBV7-9 and TRBJ2-7, with a possible D match to TRBD1 (6 bases). The CDR3 is made up of 13 amino acids. The germline gives CDR1 SEHNR, CDR2 FQNEAQ (reference sequence). The V end was cut by 1 base, the J end by 6 bases, with 10 bases between. DNA for the CDR3: TGTGCCAGCAGCTTAGAGATAGGGGGCGAGCAGTACTTC. Translation gives CASSLEIGGEQYF.

The V and J genes are TRBV10-3 and TRBJ2-3, with D hard to call. Trimming removed 4 bases at V and 4 bases at J, with 3 bases between. CDR3 length equals 11 residues. Germline V gives CDR1 ENHRY, CDR2 SYGVKD. The CDR3 DNA sequence: TGTGCCATCAGTGGATCAGATACGCAGTATTTT. It yields the protein CAISGSDTQYF.

This chain links TRBV27 with TRBJ2-1; the D gene could be TRBD1 or TRBD2 (5 bases each). Germline loops: CDR1 MNHEY, CDR2 SMNVEV (reference sequence). The CDR3 extends over 15 amino acids. V lost 5 bases, J lost 5 bases, and 16 bases lay in between. The CDR3 bases are TGTGCCAGCAGTCTCTCCCGGGGCCGGGACAATGAGCAGTTCTTC. Its translation: CASSLSRGRDNEQFF.

The chain employs TRBV10-3 and TRBJ2-4; the D gene is possibly TRBD1 (6 bases). The V end was cut by 1 base, the J end by 2 bases, with 6 bases between. Germline V gene lookup returns CDR1 ENHRY and CDR2 SYGVKD. CDR3 length equals 14 residues. This chain's CDR3 is CAISEWDTKNIQYF. In nucleotides, the CDR3 is TGTGCCATCAGTGAGTGGGACACCAAAAACATTCAGTACTTC.

The chain uses TRBV5-1 and TRBJ2-1; 7 bases line up with TRBD2. The V gene end was trimmed by 1 base and the J gene end by 1 base; junction bases not matched to a gene: 2. This CDR3 has 15 amino acids. Germline CDR1 SGHRS, CDR2 YFSETQ. Here the CDR3 DNA reads TGCGCCAGCAGCTTGTGGCGGGAGTCCTACAATGAGCAGTTCTTC. Translating gives CASSLWRESYNEQFF.

The CDR3 coding sequence is TGTGCCAGCAGCCGCCTGTCGGGCGGGGGTGCCGAGCAGTACTTC. It encodes CASSRLSGGGAEQYF. The V gene is TRBV7-9, the J gene TRBJ2-7, with TRBD2 matching 7 bases. This CDR3 region has 15 residues. J was trimmed by 6 bases and V by 5 bases; bases with no gene match: 13. CDR1 is SEHNR and CDR2 is FQNEAQ in the germline V gene (reference sequence).

The V call is TRBV5-5, the J call TRBJ2-7; 10 nucleotides agree with TRBD1. Germline V gene sequence: CDR1 SGHKS, CDR2 YYEKEE (reference sequence). This CDR3 has 16 amino acids. The V gene end was trimmed by 2 bases and the J gene end by 1 base; junction bases not matched to a gene: 6. The CDR3: CASSFDRDRGSYEQYF. DNA for the CDR3: TGTGCCAGCAGCTTCGACCGGGACAGGGGTTCCTACGAGCAGTACTTC. Supplemented by reference TRBV5-5 and TRBJ2-7, the full variable domain reads DAGVTQSPTHLIKTRGQQVTLRCSPISGHKSVSWYQQVLGQGPQFIFQYYEKEERGRGNFPDRFSARQFPNYSSELNVNALLLGDSALYLCASSFDRDRGSYEQYFGPGTRLTVT.

This clone came up once. The chain recombines TRBV5-5 with TRBJ1-5; D perhaps matches TRBD1 (6 bases). CDR3 length: 15 residues. Germline CDR1 SGHKS, CDR2 YYEKEE (reference sequence). Trimming pared 3 bases from V and 1 base from J, leaving 11 bases between. For the CDR3, the DNA is TGTGCCAGCAGCTCTGGGGGGGCGAGCAATCAGCCCCAGCATTTT. It translates to CASSSGGASNQPQHF.

The count of this clone is one. The chain uses TRBV6-6 and TRBJ1-2; D uncertain. V was cut by 4 bases and J by 4 bases, with 7 bases left in between. The CDR3 has 12 amino acids. The V gene's germline CDR1 is MNHNY and CDR2 SVGAGI (reference sequence). CDR3 bases: TGTGCCAGCAGTTCGACGAGCTATGGCTACACCTTC. Protein product: CASSSTSYGYTF.

CDR3 protein: CASSSWGGSPANTQYF. The CDR3 region has the DNA TGTGCCAGCAGCTCTTGGGGAGGATCCCCGGCGAATACGCAGTATTTT. This chain links TRBV14 with TRBJ2-3, with D possibly TRBD2 on 6 matching bases. Trimming cost V 5 bases and J 7 bases, with 22 bases left between them. This CDR3 has 16 residues. The V gene's germline CDR1 is SGHDN and CDR2 FVKESK. The entire variable domain, with the rest obtained from reference TRBV14 and TRBJ2-3, is as follows: EAGVTQFPSHSVIEKGQTVTLRCDPISGHDNLYWYRRVMGKEIKFLLHFVKESKQDESGMPNNRFLAERTGGTYSTLKVQPAELEDSGVYFCASSSWGGSPANTQYFGPGTRLTVL.

The rearrangement uses TRBV2 and TRBJ1-4; D call uncertain. The CDR3 loop spans 13 amino acids. The germline V gene encodes CDR1 SNHLY and CDR2 FYNNEI. Trimming shortened V by 7 bases and J by 0 bases, and 6 bases separated the two germline ends. The DNA for the CDR3 is TGTGCCAGCATCGAGACAACTAATGAAAAACTGTTTTTT. Translated, it gives CASIETTNEKLFF.

The chain recombines TRBV29-1 with TRBJ1-3; 9 bases are a match to TRBD1. The CDR3 runs to 17 residues. Germline assignment: CDR1 SQVTM and CDR2 ANQGSEA. V shed 7 bases and J 0 bases; nucleotides not matched to a gene: 13. The CDR3 region is CSANSGQGQSSGNTIYF. The CDR3, as DNA: TGCAGCGCAAATTCGGGACAGGGACAGAGCTCTGGAAACACCATATATTTT.

The chain links TRBV6-5 to TRBJ1-2, with TRBD1 as a possible D gene (6 bases). V was trimmed by 5 bases and J by 2 bases, leaving 9 bases between them. The CDR3 extends over 13 amino acids. In germline, CDR1 is MNHEY, CDR2 SVGAGI. CDR3 protein: CASSATGNYGYTF. CDR3 coding DNA: TGTGCCAGCAGTGCGACAGGAAACTATGGCTACACCTTC.

This sequence joins TRBV4-3 and TRBJ2-2; D may be TRBD1 (6 bases). This CDR3 is 17 amino acids long. The germline V gene encodes CDR1 LGHNA and CDR2 YSLEER. Trimming removed 3 bases at V and 1 base at J, with 15 bases between. The CDR3 DNA sequence: TGCGCCAGCAGCCACCGGGACAAAATGGAGAACACCGGGGAGCTGTTTTTT. Translation: CASSHRDKMENTGELFF.

This clone was counted a single time. The chain's CDR3 is CASSLGLAPTDTQYF. As DNA, the CDR3 is TGTGCCAGCAGCTTGGGTTTAGCGCCCACAGATACGCAGTATTTT. The J gene is TRBJ2-3, the V gene TRBV5-5; maybe TRBD2 (5 bases). The CDR3 length is 15 residues. Germline CDR1 and CDR2: SGHKS and YYEKEE (reference sequence). V lost 0 bases, J lost 2 bases, and 10 bases lay in between.